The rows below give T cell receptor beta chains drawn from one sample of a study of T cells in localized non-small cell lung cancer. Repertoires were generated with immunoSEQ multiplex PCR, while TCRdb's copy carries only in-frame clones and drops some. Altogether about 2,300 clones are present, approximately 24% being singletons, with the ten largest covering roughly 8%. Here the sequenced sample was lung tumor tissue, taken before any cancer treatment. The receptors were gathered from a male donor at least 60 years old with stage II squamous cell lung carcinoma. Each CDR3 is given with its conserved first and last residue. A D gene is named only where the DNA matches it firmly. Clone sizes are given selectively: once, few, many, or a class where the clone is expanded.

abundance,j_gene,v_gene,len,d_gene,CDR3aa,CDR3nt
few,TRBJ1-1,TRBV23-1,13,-,CASSLETNTEAFF,TGCGCCAGCAGCTTGGAAACCAACACTGAAGCTTTCTTT
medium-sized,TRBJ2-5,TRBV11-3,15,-,CASSLETYGRETQYF,TGTGCCAGCAGCCTGGAGACATATGGAAGGGAGACCCAGTACTTC
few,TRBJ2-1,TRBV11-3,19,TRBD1,CASSLEGAWSGQVHNEQFF,TGTGCCAGCAGCTTAGAAGGGGCGTGGTCAGGACAGGTGCACAATGAGCAGTTCTTC
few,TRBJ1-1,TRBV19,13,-,CASRGQGWTEAFF,TGTGCCAGTAGGGGTCAGGGTTGGACTGAAGCTTTCTTT
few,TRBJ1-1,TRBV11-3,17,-,CASSLTPQGLQGTEAFF,TGTGCCAGCAGCTTAACCCCGCAAGGGCTTCAGGGCACTGAAGCTTTCTTT
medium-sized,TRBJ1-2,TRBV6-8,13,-,CASSYAGAQGYTF,TGTGCCAGCAGTTATGCAGGGGCGCAAGGCTACACCTTC
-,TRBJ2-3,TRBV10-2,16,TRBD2,CASSGGLAGGTDTQYF,TGCGCCAGCAGTGGAGGACTAGCGGGGGGCACAGATACGCAGTATTTT
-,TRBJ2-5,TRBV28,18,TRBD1,CASSTTVAGRGGRETQYF,TGTGCCAGCAGTACGACCGTGGCAGGGAGAGGGGGCAGGGAGACCCAGTACTTC
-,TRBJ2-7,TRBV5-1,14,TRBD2,CASSLETGGPEQYF,TGCGCCAGCAGCTTGGAAACGGGGGGGCCCGAGCAGTACTTC
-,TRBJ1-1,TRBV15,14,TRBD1,CATSGQGSRTEAFF,TGTGCCACCAGCGGACAGGGTTCACGTACTGAAGCTTTCTTT
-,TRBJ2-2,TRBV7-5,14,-,CASTMGGPSGELFF,TGTGCCAGCACCATGGGAGGTCCCTCCGGGGAGCTGTTTTTT
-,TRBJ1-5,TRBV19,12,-,CASSPRRQPQHF,TGTGCCAGTAGCCCCCGACGGCAGCCCCAGCATTTT
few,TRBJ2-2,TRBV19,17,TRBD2,CASRRGLRGINTGELFF,TGTGCCAGTCGGAGGGGCCTGCGGGGGATCAACACCGGGGAGCTGTTTTTT
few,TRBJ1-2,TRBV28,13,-,CASAETEFYGYTF,TGTGCCAGCGCGGAGACAGAATTCTATGGCTACACCTTC
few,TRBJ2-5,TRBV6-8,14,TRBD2,CAASLAGAGETQYF,TGTGCCGCTTCCTTAGCGGGTGCGGGAGAGACCCAGTACTTC
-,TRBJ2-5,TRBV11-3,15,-,CASSLWAGLQETQYF,TGTGCCAGCAGCTTGTGGGCGGGGCTCCAAGAGACCCAGTACTTC
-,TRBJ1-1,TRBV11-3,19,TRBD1,CASSSGFSWGQGVDSEAFF,TGTGCCAGCAGCTCCGGGTTCTCGTGGGGACAGGGGGTTGATAGTGAAGCTTTCTTT
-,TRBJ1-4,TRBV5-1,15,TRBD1,CASKGQVATNEKLFF,TGCGCCAGCAAAGGACAGGTTGCAACTAATGAAAAACTGTTTTTT
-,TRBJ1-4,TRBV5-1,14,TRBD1,CASSITTGEVKLFF,TGCGCCAGCAGCATAACTACAGGGGAGGTAAAACTGTTTTTT
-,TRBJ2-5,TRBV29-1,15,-,CSGGMGISPGETQYF,TGCAGCGGTGGAATGGGGATCAGTCCTGGAGAGACCCAGTACTTC
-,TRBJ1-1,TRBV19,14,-,CASSMGRLNTEAFF,TGTGCCAGTAGTATGGGTCGGTTAAACACTGAAGCTTTCTTT
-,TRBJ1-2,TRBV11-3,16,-,CASSARGGPTDYGYTF,TGTGCCAGCAGCGCGCGGGGAGGGCCGACGGACTATGGCTACACCTTC
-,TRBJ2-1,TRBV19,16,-,CASRLSPGTGNNEQFF,TGTGCCAGTAGACTCTCACCCGGGACGGGGAACAATGAGCAGTTCTTC
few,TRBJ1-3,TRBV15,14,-,CATSPSRVGNTIYF,TGTGCCACCAGCCCAAGCAGGGTCGGAAACACCATATATTTT
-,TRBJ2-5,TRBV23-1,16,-,CASSLSPGPPGETQYF,TGCGCCAGCAGTCTATCTCCCGGGCCGCCGGGGGAGACCCAGTACTTC
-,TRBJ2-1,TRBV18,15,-,CASSPTSGSYNEQFF,TGTGCCAGCTCACCAACCAGCGGATCGTACAATGAGCAGTTCTTC
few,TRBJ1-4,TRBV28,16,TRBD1,CASRTDRGSTNEKLFF,TGTGCCAGCAGGACCGACAGGGGATCGACTAATGAAAAACTGTTTTTT
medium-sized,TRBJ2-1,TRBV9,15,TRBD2,CASSESPSGMDEQFF,TGTGCCAGCAGTGAATCGCCTAGCGGGATGGATGAGCAGTTCTTC
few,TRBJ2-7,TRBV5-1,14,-,CASSLATGNYEQYF,TGCGCCAGCAGCTTGGCCACAGGGAACTACGAGCAGTACTTC
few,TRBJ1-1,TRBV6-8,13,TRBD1,CATAPDRDTEAFF,TGTGCCACCGCGCCGGACAGGGATACTGAAGCTTTCTTT
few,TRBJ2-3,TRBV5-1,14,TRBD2,CASSSSSGSDTQYF,TGCGCCAGCAGCTCGTCTAGCGGGTCAGATACGCAGTATTTT
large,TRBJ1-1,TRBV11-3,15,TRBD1,CASSSTNRGGTEAFF,TGTGCCAGCAGTTCTACCAACAGGGGCGGGACTGAAGCTTTCTTT
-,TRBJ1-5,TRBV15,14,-,CATSRAGGNQPQHF,TGTGCCACCAGCAGAGCAGGAGGAAATCAGCCCCAGCATTTT
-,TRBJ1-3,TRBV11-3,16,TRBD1,CASSSKGTVSGNTIYF,TGTGCCAGCAGCTCAAAAGGGACAGTCTCTGGAAACACCATATATTTT
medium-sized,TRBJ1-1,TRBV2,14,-,CASSLTFKNTEAFF,TGTGCCAGCAGCCTGACATTTAAGAACACTGAAGCTTTCTTT